Shown below are 11 T cell receptor beta chains from a single sample sequenced in a study of T cell responses to AZD1222 COVID-19 vaccine. Method: immunoSEQ multiplex PCR; TCRdb's copy keeps in-frame clones and lacks some. The sample carries about 57,000 clones, more than 75% recorded once. Sequenced material: peripheral blood, taken on day 0 of AZD1222 vaccination. The receptors were gathered from an adult in good health.

V gene TRBV6-5 combines with J gene TRBJ1-1; possible D gene TRBD1, 5 bases. The CDR3 has 14 residues. The germline V gene has CDR1 MNHEY and CDR2 SVGAGI. V lost 8 bases and J lost 2, with 15 bases in between. The CDR3 DNA sequence: TGTGCCAGCTACCTGGCGGGGGGAAACACTGAAGCTTTCTTT. Protein sequence: CASYLAGGNTEAFF.

The J gene is TRBJ2-1, the V gene TRBV10-2, with 11 bases that match TRBD1. V shed 2 bases and J 6 bases; nucleotides not matched to a gene: 9. This CDR3 spans 17 amino acids. Germline values: CDR1 WSHSY, CDR2 SAAADI. CDR3 in amino acids: CASSESPGDRGSNEQFF. In nucleotides, the CDR3 is TGCGCCAGCAGTGAGAGCCCCGGGGACAGGGGGAGCAATGAGCAGTTCTTC.

The J gene is TRBJ1-2, the V gene TRBV10-2; TRBD1 matches 9 bases. The CDR3 sequence is 13 residues long. J gave up 6 bases and V 3 bases, and 2 bases lay outside the gene matches. Per germline, CDR1 WSHSY and CDR2 SAAADI. CDR3 protein: CASSDRTGDGYTF. CDR3 nucleotides: TGCGCCAGCAGTGACCGGACAGGGGATGGCTACACCTTC.

The chain couples TRBV28 to TRBJ1-3; 8 bases align to TRBD1. The CDR3 is 18 amino acids. V trimming: 5 bases; J trimming: 5 bases; junction bases outside the gene matches: 17. CDR1 and CDR2 from the germline V gene are MDHEN and SYDVKM. CDR3 bases: TGTGCCAGCAGTCACAAATACGCAAGGACAGGGAGACGAAACACCATATATTTT. This gives the protein CASSHKYARTGRRNTIYF.

The chain links TRBV11-3 to TRBJ1-1; 7 bases map to TRBD1. The germline gives CDR1 SGHNT, CDR2 YENEEA. The J segment lost 13 bases and the V segment lost 0 bases, leaving 11 bases of the junction unmatched. The CDR3 contains 14 residues. CDR3 nucleotides: TGTGCCAGCAGCTTAGAGACAGGGAGTTCAATCGGTTTCTTT. Its protein is CASSLETGSSIGFF. Supplemented by reference TRBV11-3 and TRBJ1-1, the full variable domain reads EAGVVQSPRYKIIEKKQPVAFWCNPISGHNTLYWYLQNLGQGPELLIRYENEEAVDDSQLPKDRFSAERLKGVDSTLKIQPAELGDSAVYLCASSLETGSSIGFFGQGTRLTVV.

The table lists this clone with a count of one. This sequence joins TRBV5-1 and TRBJ2-5; 13 bases fit TRBD2. J was trimmed by 4 bases and V by 0 bases; bases with no gene match: 0. The CDR3 runs 15 residues. From germline, CDR1 is SGHRS and CDR2 YFSETQ. This CDR3 reads CASSLGTSGRETQYF. In DNA, the CDR3 is TGCGCCAGCAGCTTGGGGACTAGCGGGAGAGAGACCCAGTACTTC.

This clone has more than one count but fewer than ten. The V call is TRBV28, the J call TRBJ2-7; D remains unclear. This CDR3 has 13 amino acids. Germline CDR1 and CDR2: MDHEN and SYDVKM. The V gene lost 8 bases and the J gene lost 5 bases, with 16 bases spanning the gap. The CDR3, as DNA: TGTGCCAGCGGCGAAATGGGTGGGGACGAGCAGTACTTC. This gives the protein CASGEMGGDEQYF. The variable domain in full, completed from reference TRBV28 and TRBJ2-7, reads DVKVTQSSRYLVKRTGEKVFLECVQDMDHENMFWYRQDPGLGLRLIYFSYDVKMKEKGDIPEGYSVSREKKERFSLILESASTNQTSMYLCASGEMGGDEQYFGPGTRLTVT.

This sequence joins TRBV9 and TRBJ1-3, with 10 bases fitting TRBD1. This CDR3 is built from 19 residues. J lost 1 base, V lost 0 bases, and 10 bases had no gene match. CDR1 is SGDLS and CDR2 is YYNGEE in the germline V gene. Here the CDR3 DNA reads TGTGCCAGCAGCGTAGGAGGGACAGGGGCGGGAGAATCTGGAAACACCATATATTTT. Protein product: CASSVGGTGAGESGNTIYF. Drawing the rest from reference TRBV9 and TRBJ1-3, the complete variable domain is DSGVTQTPKHLITATGQRVTLRCSPRSGDLSVYWYQQSLDQGLQFLIQYYNGEERAKGNILERFSAQQFPDLHSELNLSSLELGDSALYFCASSVGGTGAGESGNTIYFGEGSWLTVV.

CDR3 region: CASSLRGGVSGETQYF. CDR3 bases: TGTGCCAGCAGCTTACGTGGGGGAGTAAGCGGAGAGACCCAGTACTTC. The genes are TRBV7-8 and TRBJ2-5, with D perhaps being TRBD1 or TRBD2 (5 bases each). CDR1 and CDR2 (germline): SGHVS, FQNEAQ. The CDR3 is 16 residues long. Trimming pared 2 bases from V and 4 bases from J, leaving 17 bases between.

The rearrangement joins TRBV4-3 to TRBJ2-1; TRBD1 matches 7 bases. The CDR3 is 16 residues long. Germline assignment: CDR1 LGHNA and CDR2 YSLEER. V gave up 0 bases and J gave up 5 bases; unmatched junction bases: 7. The CDR3 DNA reads as TGCGCCAGCAGCCAAGAAACCGGGACAGCCAACAATGAGCAGTTCTTC. It translates to CASSQETGTANNEQFF.

The chain links TRBV9 to TRBJ2-1, with TRBD1 matching 7 bases. Germline CDR1 SGDLS, CDR2 YYNGEE. The CDR3 is 15 amino acids. J was trimmed by 6 bases and V by 4 bases; bases with no gene match: 10. CDR3 sequence reads: CASSFLDRTTNEQFF. CDR3 DNA sequence: TGTGCCAGCAGCTTCCTGGACAGGACAACCAATGAGCAGTTCTTC.